This TCR beta chain was captured in a study of CXCR3-negative and CXCR3-positive naive CD8 T cells. Germline assignment: CDR1 MDHEN and CDR2 SYDVKM. This CDR3 is built from 15 residues. The method, 5' RACE with UMI labels, was used to prepare the TRB cDNA libraries. TCRdb re-called the 5' RACE reads and catalogs CDR3 proteins one per entry, DNA excluded. The sample table includes some 130,000 distinct CDR3 sequences. Sequenced sample: naive CXCR3- CD8+ T cells from blood. Subset reported: CD45RO-CCR7+CD27+CD95- naive CD8+ T cells lacking CXCR3 (TNR3-). This sequence joins TRBV28 and TRBJ2-7; the TCRdb call, TRBD1, lacks DNA for checking. The TCR originated in a human donor in good health. Some clones in this sample may be carry-over from other donors' samples. The CDR3 sequence: CASSLFYRGTDEQYF.